The 20 T cell receptor beta chains listed next were all sequenced from one sample in a study of control samples from healthy donors and cancer patients. Profiling relied on immunoSEQ multiplex PCR, and the TCRdb table lists in-frame clones only, not all of them. The sample contains around 20,000 clones, roughly 80% of which appear only once. The specimen was PBMCs. Every receptor here comes from a man aged 80 or over with head and neck cancer.

The chain carries TRBV5-6 and TRBJ1-1; a weak D match, TRBD1 (5 bases). Germline CDR1 reads SGHDT; CDR2 reads YYEEEE. V lost 1 base and J 10 bases, leaving 8 bases between the germline ends. This CDR3 region has 11 residues. The CDR3 region is CASSLRGGAFF. The DNA for the CDR3 is TGTGCCAGCAGCTTGAGGGGTGGAGCTTTCTTT.

This clone appeared a few times. This chain connects TRBV7-9 to TRBJ1-1; the D gene is possibly TRBD1 (6 bases). The CDR3 consists of 15 residues. Per germline, CDR1 SEHNR and CDR2 FQNEAQ (reference sequence). Trimming left V 1 base short and J 1 base short, with 10 bases between. CDR3 sequence: CASSLVWDKNTEAFF. DNA of the CDR3: TGTGCCAGCAGCTTAGTTTGGGACAAGAACACTGAAGCTTTCTTT.

The V call is TRBV19, the J call TRBJ1-5; tentatively, D is TRBD1 (5 bases). The CDR3 spans 17 residues. V dropped 4 bases and J dropped 4 bases, with 20 bases sitting between them. Germline V gene sequence: CDR1 LNHDA, CDR2 SQIVND (reference sequence). In nucleotides, the CDR3 is TGTGCCAGTAGTACACTCCGGGACGCAATGGGTAATCAGCCCCAGCATTTT. Its protein product is CASSTLRDAMGNQPQHF.

The rearrangement uses TRBV4-1 and TRBJ2-7; D gene unclear. This CDR3 is built from 13 residues. Per the germline V gene, CDR1 is MGHRA and CDR2 is YSYEKL. The V end lost 1 base, the J end lost 4 bases, and 8 bases lay between the germline ends. The CDR3, as DNA: TGCGCCAGCAGCCAAGGGGTAGGATACGAGCAGTACTTC. This codes for CASSQGVGYEQYF.

The chain recombines TRBV19 with TRBJ2-1; weak D call: TRBD1 (6 bases). This CDR3 is built from 14 residues. With 9 bases removed from V and 2 bases from J, the gap between germline ends came to 14 bases. Germline lookup yields CDR1 LNHDA and CDR2 SQIVND (reference sequence). In nucleotides, the CDR3 is TGTGCCAGCCAGGGGCAGGGGCCCTACAATGAGCAGTTCTTC. It encodes CASQGQGPYNEQFF.

As regards this clone: Just one base apart from a much larger clone, this may be a read error. The V gene is TRBV7-9, the J gene TRBJ1-1, with D maybe TRBD1 (5 bases). This CDR3 has 14 residues. The germline V gene encodes CDR1 SEHNR and CDR2 FQNEAQ (reference sequence). V lost 5 bases and J 13 bases, leaving 23 bases between the germline ends. CDR3 loop: CASSPWDGLEIGFF. CDR3 DNA: TGTGCCAGCAGCCCCTGGGACGGCCTGGAGATAGGTTTCTTT.

J is TRBJ2-1 and V is TRBV2; 7 positions match TRBD2. The germline gives CDR1 SNHLY, CDR2 FYNNEI. The V gene end was trimmed by 5 bases and the J gene end by 9 bases; junction bases not matched to a gene: 10. The CDR3 runs to 14 residues. CDR3 bases: TGTGCCAGCAGTTCGGGGAGACTAGCTGGTGAGCAGTTCTTC. The encoded protein is CASSSGRLAGEQFF.

CDR3 amino acids: CASSLLSTEAFF. The CDR3, as DNA: TGTGCCAGCAGCTTGTTGAGCACTGAAGCTTTCTTT. The J gene is TRBJ1-1, the V gene TRBV7-9; D is ambiguous. The length of the CDR3 is 12 residues. V was pared by 3 bases and J by 4 bases, with 6 bases between. Germline V gene data show CDR1 as SEHNR and CDR2 as FQNEAQ (reference sequence).

The rearrangement joins TRBV2 to TRBJ2-7; D gene uncertain. The CDR3 consists of 14 residues. V gave up 4 bases and J gave up 0 bases, with 10 bases separating them. The germline V gene encodes CDR1 SNHLY and CDR2 FYNNEI. The CDR3 region is CASSVGYSSYEQYF. The DNA for the CDR3 is TGTGCCAGCAGTGTCGGGTACAGCTCCTACGAGCAGTACTTC.

The genes are TRBV7-6 and TRBJ1-4; D is possibly TRBD1 (5 bases). The CDR3 has 13 residues. CDR1 and CDR2 from the germline V gene are SGHVS and FNYEAQ. The V end was cut by 3 bases, the J end by 8 bases, with 10 bases between. In DNA, the CDR3 is TGTGCCAGCAGCTTGGGGGAGAGGGAAAAACTGTTTTTT. This codes for CASSLGEREKLFF.

In its sample, this clone was seen once. The V call is TRBV6-5, the J call TRBJ1-5; D ambiguous. The CDR3 sequence is 13 residues long. CDR1 MNHEY and CDR2 SVGAGI come from the germline V gene. Between the trimmed V and J ends, which lost 0 bases and 5 bases, there was a span of 5 bases. CDR3 in DNA: TGTGCCAGCAGTTACTCCCCCGATCAGCCCCAGCATTTT. The encoded protein is CASSYSPDQPQHF.

The chain links TRBV7-8 to TRBJ1-5, with a weak D call TRBD1 (6 bases). Germline-derived CDR1 and CDR2 are SGHVS and FQNEAQ. The CDR3 extends over 12 amino acids. Trimming removed 5 bases at V and 6 bases at J, with 8 bases between. This CDR3 is CASSLQGQPQHF. DNA for the CDR3: TGTGCCAGCAGCCTACAGGGTCAGCCCCAGCATTTT.

This chain links TRBV5-1 with TRBJ2-7, with TRBD1 matching 7 bases. Trimming cost V 7 bases and J 4 bases; bases outside gene matches: 11. This CDR3 comprises 14 residues. Germline assignment: CDR1 SGHRS and CDR2 YFSETQ. CDR3 nucleotide sequence: TGCGCCAGCGCATTCTCGACAGGGTTTTACGAGCAGTACTTC. Amino acids: CASAFSTGFYEQYF.

V usage is TRBV12-3 or TRBV12-4 and J usage is TRBJ1-1; D ambiguous. Deletions cut 4 bases from V and 4 bases from J, with 7 bases between. The CDR3 is made up of 12 amino acids. The CDR3 spells CASSSLGTEAFF. CDR3 in DNA: TGTGCCAGCAGTTCCTTGGGCACTGAAGCTTTCTTT.

The sample holds one count of this clone. The CDR3 sequence: CASSSRDRPSWDNSPLHF. The CDR3 region has the DNA TGTGCCAGCAGTTCGCGTGACAGACCCTCCTGGGATAATTCACCCCTCCACTTT. The V gene is TRBV27, the J gene TRBJ1-6, with a weak D call TRBD1 (5 bases). The germline V and J ends were trimmed by 4 bases and 5 bases, with 21 bases remaining between them. CDR1 is MNHEY and CDR2 is SMNVEV in the germline V gene (reference sequence). This CDR3 has 18 residues.

The chain has TRBV24-1 and TRBJ2-2; TRBD1 agrees at 9 bases. The ends lost 1 base at V and 15 bases at J; junction bases unmatched: 5. This CDR3 has 13 amino acids. Germline CDR1 KGHDR, CDR2 SFDVKD. Written as DNA, the CDR3 is TGTGCCACCAGTGATTTTGAGACAGGGGGTTTGTTTTTT. This translates into CATSDFETGGLFF.

The chain uses TRBV9 and TRBJ2-7; D is tentatively TRBD1 or TRBD2 (6 bases each). The germline V gene has CDR1 SGDLS and CDR2 YYNGEE. The V and J ends lost 0 bases and 3 bases respectively, with 13 bases between them. The CDR3 is made up of 15 amino acids. The CDR3 region has the DNA TGTGCCAGCAGCGTAGGAGGGGGGCCATTCTACGAGCAGTACTTC. It encodes CASSVGGGPFYEQYF.

V and J are TRBV4-1 and TRBJ1-6, with TRBD1 matching over 7 bases. The CDR3 is 15 amino acids. V was pared by 2 bases and J by 3 bases, with 1 base of the junction left unmatched. The germline V gene encodes CDR1 MGHRA and CDR2 YSYEKL. CDR3 loop: CASSQQGGYNSPLHF. Written as DNA, the CDR3 is TGCGCCAGCAGCCAACAGGGGGGCTATAATTCACCCCTCCACTTT.

The chain employs TRBV5-1 and TRBJ2-7; maybe TRBD1 (5 bases). Germline CDR1 is SGHRS and CDR2 is YFSETQ. V gave up 0 bases and J gave up 2 bases, with 12 bases separating them. The CDR3 is 15 residues long. The CDR3 protein is CASSLEAGNTYEQYF. The DNA of the CDR3 is TGCGCCAGCAGCTTGGAGGCAGGGAACACCTACGAGCAGTACTTC.

A note on this clone: At one end the junction does not follow the germline gene, possibly because of a read error. CDR3 in amino acids: CARSVGRGGYEQYF. CDR3 bases: TGTGCCCGCAGCGTAGGGAGGGGGGGATACGAGCAGTACTTC. V gene TRBV9 combines with J gene TRBJ2-7; possible D gene TRBD2, 7 bases. Germline assignment: CDR1 SGDLS and CDR2 YYNGEE. CDR3 length: 14 amino acids.